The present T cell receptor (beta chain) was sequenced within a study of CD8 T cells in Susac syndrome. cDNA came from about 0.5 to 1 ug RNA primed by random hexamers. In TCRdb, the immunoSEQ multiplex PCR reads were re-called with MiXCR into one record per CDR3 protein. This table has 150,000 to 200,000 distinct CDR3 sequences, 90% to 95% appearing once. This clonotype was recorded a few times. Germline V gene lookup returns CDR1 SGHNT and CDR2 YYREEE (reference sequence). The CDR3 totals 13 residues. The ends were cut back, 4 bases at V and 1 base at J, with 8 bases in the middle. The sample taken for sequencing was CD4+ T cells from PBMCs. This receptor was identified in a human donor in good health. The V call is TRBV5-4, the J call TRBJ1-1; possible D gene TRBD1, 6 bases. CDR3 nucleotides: TGTGCCAGCAGCGTGACAGGGAACACTGAAGCTTTCTTT. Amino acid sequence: CASSVTGNTEAFF.